This is a list of T cell receptor beta chains from one sample in a study of T cells in narcolepsy. Assay used: immunoSEQ multiplex PCR; TCRdb lists only in-frame clones, some missing. Among 30,000 to 40,000 clones listed, roughly 77% were seen once. Input material: memory (CD45RA-) CD4+ T cells from blood. These receptors were taken from a human donor in good health. Each CDR3 is given with its conserved first and last residue. The order of the fields is V gene, clone size, J gene, D gene, CDR3 DNA, CDR3 protein. A D gene is named only where the DNA matches it firmly. Size is stated for part of the rows, as once, few or many counts, or as a class when the clone is expanded.

TRBV7-2	-	TRBJ2-7	-	TGTGCCAGCAGCTTTTCGGGTGGGAGTACATCCTACGAGCAGTACTTC	CASSFSGGSTSYEQYF
TRBV6-5	-	TRBJ1-4	TRBD1	TGTGCCAGCAGCTTCCTAAACAGGGGGCTCGAAAAACTGTTTTTT	CASSFLNRGLEKLFF
TRBV5-1	-	TRBJ1-1	-	TGCGCCAGCAGCTTGGCCCGGGGAGGCACTGAAGCTTTCTTT	CASSLARGGTEAFF
TRBV2	-	TRBJ1-5	-	TGTGCCAGCACCATGGCGGGGCCCCAGCATTTT	CASTMAGPQHF
TRBV11-2	-	TRBJ2-3	-	TGTGCCAGCAGCTTCACGGACAGCCCCACAGATACGCAGTATTTT	CASSFTDSPTDTQYF
TRBV30	once	TRBJ2-5	TRBD1	TGTGCCTGGAGTTCGGGACAGGTCCATGGGGCCCAGTACTTC	CAWSSGQVHGAQYF
TRBV9	-	TRBJ2-7	-	TGTGCCAGCAGCGTCCGACAGAGCTCCTACGAGCAGTACTTC	CASSVRQSSYEQYF
TRBV6-6	-	TRBJ1-2	-	TGTGCCAGCAGTTACTCGGCTATACCTTCGGGTGGCTACACCTTC	CASSYSAIPSGGYTF
TRBV6-5	-	TRBJ2-5	TRBD2	TGTGCCAGCGGCGGGGGGCTTAATAAAGAGACCCAGTACTTC	CASGGGLNKETQYF
TRBV30	-	TRBJ1-4	-	TGTGCCTGGAGTTCCCTTAATGAAAAACTGTTTTTT	CAWSSLNEKLFF
TRBV11-3	-	TRBJ2-3	-	TGTGCCAGCACCAGGGGGGGAGGAGGCCCAGATACGCAGTATTTT	CASTRGGGGPDTQYF
TRBV5-7	-	TRBJ2-3	-	TGTGCCAGCAGCCCACAGGGCGGAGATACGCAGTATTTT	CASSPQGGDTQYF
TRBV18	-	TRBJ1-3	-	TGTGCCAGCTCTGCCCGCTCTCATACTGGAAACACCATATATTTT	CASSARSHTGNTIYF
TRBV28	-	TRBJ1-2	TRBD1	TGTGCCAGCAGTTTGTGGGGACAGGGCCATGGCTACACCTTC	CASSLWGQGHGYTF
TRBV11-2	-	TRBJ1-2	-	TGTGCCAGCAGCTTAGAGATGAATGGCTACACCTTC	CASSLEMNGYTF
TRBV30	once	TRBJ1-2	-	TGTGCCTCCCGGGCGATGGCGCTTTATGGCTACACCTTC	CASRAMALYGYTF
TRBV5-1	-	TRBJ2-5	TRBD2	TGCGCCAGCAGCTTGGGGCTAGCGGGAGGGCCAGAGACCCAGTACTTC	CASSLGLAGGPETQYF
TRBV11-3	-	TRBJ2-5	-	TGTGCCAGCAGCTGGGGACTTAAAGAGACCCAGTACTTC	CASSWGLKETQYF
TRBV10-2	-	TRBJ1-4	-	TGCGCCAGCAGAGGTTTAACTAATGAAAAACTGTTTTTT	CASRGLTNEKLFF
TRBV7-9	-	TRBJ1-1	-	TGTGCCAGCATCCTTTACGAGAACACTGAAGCTTTCTTT	CASILYENTEAFF
TRBV9	few	TRBJ2-1	-	TGTGCCAGCAGCGTAGTCGGTTACAATGAGCAGTTCTTC	CASSVVGYNEQFF
TRBV2	-	TRBJ1-2	-	TGTGCCAGCGCTACTGGGCCTTATGGCTACACCTTC	CASATGPYGYTF
TRBV4-2	-	TRBJ2-1	TRBD2	TGTGCCAGCAGCCCCCGACTAGCGGGGGCGAGCTCCTACAATGAGCAGTTCTTC	CASSPRLAGASSYNEQFF
TRBV7-7	-	TRBJ2-5	TRBD2	TGTGCTAGCAGCTTTTCACTAGCGGCACAAGAGACCCAGTACTTC	CASSFSLAAQETQYF
TRBV12-5	-	TRBJ1-6	-	TGTGCTAGTGGTGAACCCGGGATATCCTATAATTCACCCCTCCACTTT	CASGEPGISYNSPLHF
TRBV7-3	-	TRBJ2-1	-	TGTGCCAGCAGCTTTAACAGCAACAATGAGCAGTTCTTC	CASSFNSNNEQFF
TRBV4-2	-	TRBJ1-4	-	TGTGCCAGCAGCCAAGATGGGGGCAGCGCCCGATCAACTAATGAAAAACTGTTTTTT	CASSQDGGSARSTNEKLFF
TRBV7-8	-	TRBJ2-6	-	TGTGCCAGCAGCCCCGCCGGGGCCTCTGGGGCCAACGTCCTGACTTTC	CASSPAGASGANVLTF
TRBV7-8	once	TRBJ2-1	-	TGTGCCAGCAGCTTAAGTGGGACAAGTAATGAGCAGTTCTTC	CASSLSGTSNEQFF
TRBV11-2	-	TRBJ1-1	TRBD1	TGTGCCAGCAGCTTGGGGACAGCCCTAGAAGCTTTCTTT	CASSLGTALEAFF
TRBV28	-	TRBJ2-7	TRBD1	TGTGCCAGCAGTTCAGGCGGGACAGGGGCCTACGAGCAGTACTTC	CASSSGGTGAYEQYF
TRBV6-5	-	TRBJ1-3	-	TGTGCCAGCAGTTACGGGACCTACTCTGGAAACACCATATATTTT	CASSYGTYSGNTIYF
TRBV5-8	-	TRBJ1-4	-	TGTGCCAGCAGCTTATCCGGTGGAAAACTGTTTTTT	CASSLSGGKLFF
TRBV7-8	-	TRBJ2-1	TRBD2	TGTGCCAGCAGCTTAAATTTTGCTAGCGGGAGCTCCTACAATGAGCAGTTCTTC	CASSLNFASGSSYNEQFF
TRBV7-3	-	TRBJ1-2	-	TGTGCCGGCAGCTTAACGCCAGAGAATTATGGCTACACCTTC	CAGSLTPENYGYTF
TRBV5-1	-	TRBJ1-1	TRBD1	TGCGCCAGCAGCTTACAGGGAGGACAGGGCACTGAAGCTTTCTTT	CASSLQGGQGTEAFF
TRBV5-6	-	TRBJ1-1	TRBD1	TGTGCCAGCAGCTCGACAGGGGGCACTGAAGCTTTCTTT	CASSSTGGTEAFF
TRBV7-2	-	TRBJ1-3	-	TGTGCCAGCAGCCTATCGACAGTGGGTGGAAACACCATATATTTT	CASSLSTVGGNTIYF
TRBV30	-	TRBJ1-4	-	TGTGCCTGGACGGCTAATGAAAAACTGTTTTTT	CAWTANEKLFF
TRBV19	once	TRBJ1-2	TRBD1	TGTGCCAGTATAGGGGACAGGCTGGCTAACTATGGCTACACCTTC	CASIGDRLANYGYTF
TRBV10-2	-	TRBJ1-1	-	TGCGCCAGCGCGCCACCAGGCAACACTGAAGCTTTCTTT	CASAPPGNTEAFF
TRBV6-1	-	TRBJ2-7	-	TGTGCCAGCAGTAAAGCCCGAGGGTATAGTTCCTACGAGCAGTACTTC	CASSKARGYSSYEQYF
TRBV5-6	-	TRBJ1-5	-	TGTGCCAGCAGCTTGGGTTTGACCGCGAGCCAGCCCCAGCATTTT	CASSLGLTASQPQHF
TRBV9	-	TRBJ2-5	TRBD2	TGTGCCAGCAGCTCGGGAGGGGTCCTAGTTAGAGAGACCCAGTACTTC	CASSSGGVLVRETQYF